This T cell receptor beta chain was captured by sequencing in a study of blood T cells in healthy people across ages. General study results and limits: Aged donors had fewer naive CD4+ cells and lower diversity than long-lived donors. Possibly confounding the expanded clonotype changes was the fact that donor CMV status was unknown.

CDR1 is DFQATT, CDR2 SNEGSKA, per germline (reference sequence). The CDR3 covers 14 residues. Concerning this clonotype: The antigen is undetermined.

Sample-barcoded 5' priming and a J-beta primer mix drove a second PCR of about 6 to 11 cycles. TCRdb processed the 5' RACE reads anew with MiXCR; each CDR3 protein has one entry. This table holds some 1.8 million distinct CDR3 sequences, about 39% found once. The sample was blood. The chain combines TRBV20-1 with TRBJ2-5; D assignment may be TRBD1 or TRBD2 (5 bases each). The end of the DNA is better explained by TRBJ2-7, so the J call may be wrong. This TCR derives from a human donor in good health. In nucleotides, the CDR3 is TGCAGTGCTAGGTATGGGGGTAATCTGGACGAGCAGTACTTC. This translates into CSARYGGNLDEQYF.